A selection of T cell receptor beta chains follows, all from one sample in a study of cytomegalovirus exposure and HLA in healthy donors. Sequencing used immunoSEQ multiplex PCR; TCRdb keeps in-frame clones, though not all of them. The data show about 180,000 clones, approximately 88% seen once. The sequenced material came from PBMCs. These TCRs come from a boy younger than 10 in good health and CMV-seronegative. The CDR3 runs from the conserved cysteine through the conserved F or W. A D gene is named only where the DNA matches it firmly. Some rows mark clone size as missing; the rest say once, few, many or name a class of expanded clone.

>TRBJ2-6|TRBV13|.|.
CASSRRGVSSGANVLTF
TGTGCCAGCAGCCGCCGAGGCGTTAGCTCTGGGGCCAACGTCCTGACTTTC
>TRBJ2-7|TRBV10-3|.|TRBD1
CAISERDRVLSYEQYF
TGTGCCATCAGTGAGCGGGACAGGGTATTGTCCTACGAGCAGTACTTC
>TRBJ2-5|TRBV19|.|.
CASSPIADLQETQYF
TGTGCCAGTAGTCCCATAGCGGACCTCCAAGAGACCCAGTACTTC
>TRBJ2-7|TRBV11-2|.|TRBD2
CASSRGLAGAYEQYF
TGTGCCAGCAGCCGGGGACTAGCGGGCGCCTACGAGCAGTACTTC
>TRBJ1-6|TRBV6-6|.|.
CASSYQAGRSPLHF
TGTGCCAGCAGTTACCAGGCAGGAAGGTCACCCCTCCACTTT
>TRBJ1-5|TRBV10-3|.|.
CAISVAGYNQPQHF
TGTGCCATCAGTGTAGCAGGGTACAATCAGCCCCAGCATTTT
>TRBJ2-1|TRBV15|once|TRBD2
CATSAYGTSGKTYNEQFF
TGTGCCACCAGCGCTTACGGGACTAGCGGGAAAACCTACAATGAGCAGTTCTTC
>TRBJ1-1|TRBV5-4|.|.
CASSNTQWVGWNTEAFF
TGTGCCAGCAGCAATACACAGTGGGTGGGTTGGAACACTGAAGCTTTCTTT
>TRBJ2-1|TRBV19|.|TRBD1
CASSIVGQGVSFEQFF
TGTGCCAGTAGTATCGTTGGACAGGGGGTTAGTTTTGAGCAGTTCTTC
>TRBJ1-5|TRBV6-1|.|TRBD1
CASSFDRASNQPQHF
TGTGCCAGCAGTTTTGACAGGGCAAGCAATCAGCCCCAGCATTTT
>TRBJ2-5|TRBV14|.|.
CASSPRLQETQYF
TGTGCCAGCAGCCCCCGACTCCAAGAGACCCAGTACTTC
>TRBJ2-5|TRBV5-1|.|.
CASSLQETQYF
TGCGCCAGCAGCTTGCAGGAGACCCAGTACTTC
>TRBJ1-5|TRBV6-1|few|TRBD1
CASSEGGDRVNQPQHF
TGTGCCAGCAGTGAAGGGGGGGACAGAGTCAATCAGCCCCAGCATTTT
>TRBJ2-5|TRBV27|.|.
CASRGAVERTQYF
TGTGCCAGCAGAGGGGCAGTAGAAAGAACCCAGTACTTC
>TRBJ2-3|TRBV11-2|.|.
CASSLDHPSSTDTQYF
TGTGCCAGCAGCTTAGATCATCCTAGTAGCACAGATACGCAGTATTTT
>TRBJ2-7|TRBV7-8|.|.
CASSLAGITYEQYF
TGTGCCAGCAGCTTAGCCGGGATAACCTACGAGCAGTACTTC
>TRBJ2-1|TRBV21-1|.|.
CASSRPSESSYNEQFF
TGTGCCAGCAGCAGGCCTAGCGAAAGCTCCTACAATGAGCAGTTCTTC
>TRBJ1-3|TRBV15|.|.
CATSPSDMEAGLGRGFANTIYF
TGTGCCACCAGCCCCAGTGACATGGAGGCGGGCTTGGGAAGAGGTTTTGCAAACACCATATATTTT
>TRBJ1-2|TRBV2|.|.
CASSAGDPYGYTF
TGTGCCAGCAGTGCAGGGGACCCCTATGGCTACACCTTC
>TRBJ2-7|TRBV4-2|.|.
CASSQEGAGASYEQYF
TGTGCCAGCAGCCAAGAGGGGGCGGGGGCCTCCTACGAGCAGTACTTC
>TRBJ2-2|TRBV10-3|.|TRBD1
CAISESGTGGAADTGELFF
TGTGCCATCAGTGAGTCTGGGACAGGGGGCGCAGCGGACACCGGGGAGCTGTTTTTT
>TRBJ1-4|TRBV29-1|.|TRBD1
CSVGRGTGPDTTNEKLFF
TGCAGCGTTGGAAGGGGGACAGGGCCGGATACAACTAATGAAAAACTGTTTTTT
>TRBJ2-5|TRBV4-1|.|.
CASSQDLGSGLKTQYF
TGCGCCAGCAGCCAAGATTTGGGTAGCGGCCTCAAGACCCAGTACTTC
>TRBJ2-2|TRBV10-3|.|TRBD2
CAISASGSETGELFF
TGTGCCATCAGTGCCAGCGGGAGTGAAACCGGGGAGCTGTTTTTT
>TRBJ1-1|TRBV29-1|.|.
CSVGSGLNTEAFF
TGCAGCGTTGGTTCAGGCTTGAACACTGAAGCTTTCTTT
>TRBJ1-5|TRBV18|.|.
CASSPSGGAGNQPQHF
TGTGCCAGCTCACCAAGCGGGGGCGCGGGCAATCAGCCCCAGCATTTT
>TRBJ2-7|TRBV28|.|.
CASSKDRDEQYF
TGTGCCAGCAGTAAAGACCGGGACGAGCAGTACTTC
>TRBJ2-7|TRBV5-1|.|.
CASSLFSNDGSAYF
TGCGCCAGCAGCTTGTTTTCGAACGACGGTAGCGCGTACTTC
>TRBJ1-4|TRBV11-2|.|TRBD1
CASSPGTGGEKLFF
TGTGCCAGCAGCCCCGGGACAGGGGGAGAAAAACTGTTTTTT
>TRBJ1-1|TRBV19|few|.
CASSLWAGAENTEAFF
TGTGCCAGTAGTCTTTGGGCGGGGGCCGAGAACACTGAAGCTTTCTTT
>TRBJ2-1|TRBV7-7|.|TRBD2
CASSHRTSGRALRYNEQFF
TGTGCCAGCAGCCATCGTACTAGCGGGAGGGCCCTCCGGTACAATGAGCAGTTCTTC
>TRBJ1-2|TRBV19|.|.
CASSRGIGYGYTF
TGTGCCAGTAGTCGGGGAATTGGCTATGGCTACACCTTC
>TRBJ1-4|TRBV6-1|.|TRBD1
CATSQEGQRNEKLFF
TGTGCCACCTCCCAGGAGGGACAGCGTAATGAAAAACTGTTTTTT
>TRBJ2-2|TRBV2|.|.
CASSAVEAGELFF
TGTGCCAGCAGTGCCGTGGAGGCCGGGGAGCTGTTTTTT
>TRBJ2-2|TRBV5-1|once|.
CASSLSTGNTGELFF
TGCGCCAGCAGCTTGTCCACAGGCAACACCGGGGAGCTGTTTTTT
>TRBJ2-5|TRBV7-9|.|TRBD2
CASSLPGLAAYKGETQYF
TGTGCCAGCAGCCTACCGGGACTAGCGGCTTACAAGGGGGAGACCCAGTACTTC
>TRBJ2-1|TRBV29-1|.|.
CSVVPRGGEYYNEQFF
TGCAGCGTTGTCCCGCGGGGTGGCGAATACTACAATGAGCAGTTCTTC
>TRBJ1-1|TRBV6-5|few|.
CASRNRATSEAFF
TGTGCCAGCAGAAACAGGGCAACAAGTGAAGCTTTCTTT
>TRBJ2-5|TRBV7-9|.|TRBD2
CASSPGLAGAGETQYF
TGTGCCAGCAGTCCTGGACTAGCGGGAGCAGGAGAGACCCAGTACTTC
>TRBJ1-1|TRBV4-1|.|.
CASSPPGTEAFF
TGCGCCAGCAGCCCGCCGGGCACTGAAGCTTTCTTT
>TRBJ2-5|TRBV5-6|once|TRBD2
CASSRGLAGLQETQYF
TGTGCCAGCAGCCGGGGGCTAGCGGGTCTTCAAGAGACCCAGTACTTC
>TRBJ2-5|TRBV28|.|TRBD1
CASSNRGPASEQYF
TGTGCCAGCAGCAACAGGGGACCAGCGTCGGAGCAGTACTTC
>TRBJ2-3|TRBV6-4|.|.
CASRPSGLSADTQYF
TGTGCCAGCAGGCCCTCCGGGTTATCGGCAGATACGCAGTATTTT
>TRBJ2-7|TRBV6-1|.|.
CASSPFGQGRYEQYF
TGTGCCAGCAGTCCCTTTGGGCAGGGTCGGTACGAGCAGTACTTC
>TRBJ2-3|TRBV5-4|.|TRBD2
CASSNTSGRTDTQYF
TGTGCCAGCAGCAACACTAGCGGGCGCACAGATACGCAGTATTTT
>TRBJ1-1|TRBV6-5|.|.
CASGWRGTEAFF
TGTGCCAGCGGGTGGCGGGGGACTGAAGCTTTCTTT
>TRBJ1-4|TRBV6-6|.|.
CASSYSGEREKLFF
TGTGCCAGCAGTTACTCAGGGGAAAGAGAAAAACTGTTTTTT
>TRBJ2-3|TRBV5-6|once|TRBD1
CASSWTGGETDTQYF
TGTGCCAGCAGCTGGACAGGGGGCGAGACAGATACGCAGTATTTT
>TRBJ1-2|TRBV2|.|.
CASTGAGVRYGYTF
TGTGCCAGCACAGGGGCGGGCGTGAGGTATGGCTACACCTTC
>TRBJ2-3|TRBV2|.|.
CASSELASVTPDTQYF
TGTGCCAGCAGTGAGTTGGCTAGCGTTACACCAGATACGCAGTATTTT
>TRBJ2-7|TRBV5-1|.|TRBD2
CASSLGYGTRIPEQYF
TGCGCCAGCAGCTTGGGTTACGGGACTAGAATTCCCGAGCAGTACTTC
>TRBJ2-5|TRBV5-1|.|TRBD1
CASSFGQADETQYF
TGCGCCAGCAGCTTCGGACAGGCCGATGAGACCCAGTACTTC
>TRBJ2-1|TRBV29-1|once|TRBD2
CSVPGRGYEQFF
TGCAGCGTTCCCGGGAGGGGATATGAGCAGTTCTTC
>TRBJ2-7|TRBV5-6|.|TRBD2
CASSFGLAGPYEQYF
TGTGCCAGCAGCTTTGGGCTAGCGGGCCCCTACGAGCAGTACTTC
>TRBJ2-1|TRBV19|once|TRBD2
CASSLRTSGLGGNEQFF
TGTGCCAGTAGTCTACGGACTAGCGGGCTAGGGGGGAATGAGCAGTTCTTC
>TRBJ2-6|TRBV19|.|.
CASKRPGGANVLTF
TGTGCCAGTAAACGGCCAGGTGGGGCCAACGTCCTGACTTTC
>TRBJ2-7|TRBV4-2|.|TRBD1
CASSQELRGQGTSYEQYF
TGTGCCAGCAGCCAAGAGCTGCGGGGACAGGGGACCTCCTACGAGCAGTACTTC
>TRBJ2-2|TRBV29-1|.|.
CSVDPAGNTGELFF
TGCAGCGTTGATCCGGCAGGGAACACCGGGGAGCTGTTTTTT
>TRBJ1-1|TRBV30|.|TRBD1
CAWRTGVNTEAFF
TGTGCCTGGAGGACAGGGGTAAACACTGAAGCTTTCTTT